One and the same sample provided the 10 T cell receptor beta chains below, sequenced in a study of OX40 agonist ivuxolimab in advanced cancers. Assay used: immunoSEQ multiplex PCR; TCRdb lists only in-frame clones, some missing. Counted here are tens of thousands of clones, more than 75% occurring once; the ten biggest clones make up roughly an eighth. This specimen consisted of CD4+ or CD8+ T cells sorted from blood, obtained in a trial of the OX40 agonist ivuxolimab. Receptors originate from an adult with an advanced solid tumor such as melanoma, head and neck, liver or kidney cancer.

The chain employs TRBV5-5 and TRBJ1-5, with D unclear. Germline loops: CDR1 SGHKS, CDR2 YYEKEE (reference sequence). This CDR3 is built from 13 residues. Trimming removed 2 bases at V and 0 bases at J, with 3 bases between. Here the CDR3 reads CASSLGSNQPQHF. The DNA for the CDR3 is TGTGCCAGCAGCTTAGGTAGCAATCAGCCCCAGCATTTT.

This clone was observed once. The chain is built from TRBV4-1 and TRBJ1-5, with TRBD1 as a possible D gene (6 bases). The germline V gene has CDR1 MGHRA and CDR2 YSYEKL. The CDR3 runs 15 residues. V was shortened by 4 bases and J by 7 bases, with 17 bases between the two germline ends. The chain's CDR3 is CASSLNPGRGQPQHF. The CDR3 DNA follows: TGCGCCAGCAGCCTGAATCCCGGCAGGGGACAGCCCCAGCATTTT.

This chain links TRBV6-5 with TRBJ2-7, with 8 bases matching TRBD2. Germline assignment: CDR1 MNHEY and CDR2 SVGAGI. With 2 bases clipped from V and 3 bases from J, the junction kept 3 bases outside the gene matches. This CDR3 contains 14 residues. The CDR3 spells CASSYDAGGYEQYF. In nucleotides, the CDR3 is TGTGCCAGCAGTTACGACGCGGGAGGCTACGAGCAGTACTTC.

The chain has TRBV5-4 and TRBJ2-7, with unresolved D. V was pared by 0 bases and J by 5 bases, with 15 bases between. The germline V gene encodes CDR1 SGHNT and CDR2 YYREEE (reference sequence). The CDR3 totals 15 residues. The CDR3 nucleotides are TGTGCCAGCAGCTTGGATCCCCGGGCAGACAACGAGCAGTACTTC. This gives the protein CASSLDPRADNEQYF. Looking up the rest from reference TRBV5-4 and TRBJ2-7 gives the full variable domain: ETGVTQSPTHLIKTRGQQVTLRCSSQSGHNTVSWYQQALGQGPQFIFQYYREEENGRGNFPPRFSGLQFPNYSSELNVNALELDDSALYLCASSLDPRADNEQYFGPGTRLTVT.

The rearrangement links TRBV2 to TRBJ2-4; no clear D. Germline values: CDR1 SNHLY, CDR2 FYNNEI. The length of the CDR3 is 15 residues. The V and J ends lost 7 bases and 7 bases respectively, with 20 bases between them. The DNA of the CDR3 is TGTGCCAGCAATGCTGTAAGCTCGGATGGGAACATTCAGTACTTC. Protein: CASNAVSSDGNIQYF.

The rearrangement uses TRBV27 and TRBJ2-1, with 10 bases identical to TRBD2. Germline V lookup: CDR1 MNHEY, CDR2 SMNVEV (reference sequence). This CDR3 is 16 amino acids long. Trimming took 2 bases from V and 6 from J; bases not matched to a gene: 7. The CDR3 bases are TGTGCCAGCAGTTTAATAGCGGGAGGAATATTCAATGAGCAGTTCTTC. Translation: CASSLIAGGIFNEQFF.

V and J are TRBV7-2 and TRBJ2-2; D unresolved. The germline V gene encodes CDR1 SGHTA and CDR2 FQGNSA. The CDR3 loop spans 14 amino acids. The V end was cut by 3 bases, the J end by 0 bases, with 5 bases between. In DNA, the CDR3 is TGTGCCAGCAGCTTGGCCCCGAACACCGGGGAGCTGTTTTTT. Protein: CASSLAPNTGELFF.

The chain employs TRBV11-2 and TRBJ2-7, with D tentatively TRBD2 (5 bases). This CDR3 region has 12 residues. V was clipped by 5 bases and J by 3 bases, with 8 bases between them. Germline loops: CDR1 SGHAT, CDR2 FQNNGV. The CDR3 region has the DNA TGTGCCAGCAGCACCGGGGTCTACGAGCAGTACTTC. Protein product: CASSTGVYEQYF.

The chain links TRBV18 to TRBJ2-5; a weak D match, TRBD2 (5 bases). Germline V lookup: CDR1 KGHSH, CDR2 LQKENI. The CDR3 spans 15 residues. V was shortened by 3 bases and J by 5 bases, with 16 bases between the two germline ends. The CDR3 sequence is CASSPASTSGETQYF. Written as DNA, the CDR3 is TGTGCCAGCTCACCCGCCAGCACCTCGGGGGAGACCCAGTACTTC.

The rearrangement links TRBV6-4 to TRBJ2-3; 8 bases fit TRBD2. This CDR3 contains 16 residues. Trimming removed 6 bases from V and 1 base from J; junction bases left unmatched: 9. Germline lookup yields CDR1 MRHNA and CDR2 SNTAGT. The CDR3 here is CASSPREGLGTDTQYF. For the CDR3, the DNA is TGTGCCAGCAGCCCCCGGGAGGGCCTTGGCACAGATACGCAGTATTTT.